The 29 T cell receptor beta chains listed next were all sequenced from one sample in a study of T cell repertoires in cytomegalovirus infection. TCRdb re-derived calls from the reads in MiXCR, one entry per CDR3 protein. The sample has a few hundred thousand distinct CDR3 sequences, 17% seen once. The sample comprised CD8+ T cells from PBMCs. These receptors all come from a human donor in good health (CMV status not recorded). Some clones in this sample may be carry-over from other donors' samples.

The gene calls are TRBV2 and TRBJ1-1; D is uncertain. Germline V gene lookup returns CDR1 SNHLY and CDR2 FYNNEI. This CDR3 has 14 residues. Trimming stripped 2 bases from V and 3 bases from J, with 10 bases between. The CDR3 is CASSERRRDTEAFF. The CDR3 coding sequence is TGTGCCAGCAGTGAAAGGAGAAGGGACACTGAAGCTTTCTTT. The full variable domain, with the rest looked up from reference TRBV2 and TRBJ1-1, is EPEVTQTPSHQVTQMGQEVILRCVPISNHLYFYWYRQILGQKVEFLVSFYNNEISEKSEIFDDQFSVERPDGSNFTLKIRSTKLEDSAMYFCASSERRRDTEAFFGQGTRLTVV.

This clonotype showed up many times. The V and J genes are TRBV7-9 and TRBJ1-1; TRBD1 matches 10 bases. The CDR3 length is 16 residues. After removal of 5 bases from V and 4 bases from J, the junction contained 10 bases not matched to a gene. Germline values: CDR1 SEHNR, CDR2 FQNEAQ (reference sequence). The CDR3 reads CASSNRDRGEGTEAFF. DNA of the CDR3: TGTGCCAGCAGCAACCGGGACAGGGGTGAGGGCACTGAAGCTTTCTTT.

This clonotype occurred many times. V is TRBV7-6 and J is TRBJ2-2, with unresolved D. V gave up 4 bases and J gave up 4 bases, with 7 bases separating them. This CDR3 comprises 13 residues. Germline-derived CDR1 and CDR2 are SGHVS and FNYEAQ. The CDR3 sequence is CASSSDVTGELFF. As DNA, the CDR3 is TGTGCCAGCAGCTCGGACGTCACCGGGGAGCTGTTTTTT.

The chain links TRBV6-4 to TRBJ2-1; D is uncertain. Trimming shortened V by 2 bases and J by 6 bases, and 8 bases separated the two germline ends. Germline lookup yields CDR1 MRHNA and CDR2 SNTAGT. CDR3 size: 13 residues. CDR3 DNA: TGTGCCAGCAGTGACAAACCTAGCAATGAGCAGTTCTTC. The encoded protein is CASSDKPSNEQFF.

The chain is built from TRBV29-1 and TRBJ2-3, with D perhaps TRBD2 (5 bases). This CDR3 comprises 12 residues. Per germline, CDR1 SQVTM and CDR2 ANQGSEA. V dropped 6 bases and J dropped 6 bases, with 13 bases sitting between them. CDR3 nucleotides: TGCAGCGTCCCCGAAGGACTGGATACGCAGTATTTT. This codes for CSVPEGLDTQYF.

Ten or more counts support this clonotype. This sequence joins TRBV7-2 and TRBJ2-5; 9 bases are a match to TRBD2. The CDR3 runs 15 residues. Germline CDR1 SGHTA, CDR2 FQGNSA. The J segment lost 5 bases and the V segment lost 3 bases, leaving 7 bases of the junction unmatched. The DNA of the CDR3 is TGTGCCAGCAGCTTCCTAGGGACTAGCTGGGAGACCCAGTACTTC. Protein: CASSFLGTSWETQYF.

This clonotype was picked up a small number of times. The chain uses TRBV7-9 and TRBJ2-1; D gene ambiguous. V lost 5 bases and J 7 bases, leaving 12 bases between the germline ends. CDR3 length: 13 amino acids. Germline CDR1 reads SEHNR; CDR2 reads FQNEAQ (reference sequence). For the CDR3, the DNA is TGTGCCAGCAGCCCCCCCCCTAATAATGAGCAGTTCTTC. It specifies CASSPPPNNEQFF.

This clonotype appeared many times. The V call is TRBV27, the J call TRBJ1-2; 7 positions match TRBD1. The CDR3 extends over 14 amino acids. Germline assignment: CDR1 MNHEY and CDR2 SMNVEV (reference sequence). The trim removed 2 bases at V and 4 bases at J, leaving 4 bases unmatched. DNA of the CDR3: TGTGCCAGCAGTTTACGCGGGACAGCCTATGGCTACACCTTC. It is translated as CASSLRGTAYGYTF.

This clonotype was seen many times. The rearrangement links TRBV7-9 to TRBJ1-1, with D maybe TRBD1 (5 bases). The CDR3 length is 16 residues. Germline V lookup: CDR1 SEHNR, CDR2 FQNEAQ (reference sequence). The V end was cut by 5 bases, the J end by 1 base, with 17 bases between. DNA for the CDR3: TGTGCCAGCAGCCCAGGGATTGGTGGGACGAACACTGAAGCTTTCTTT. It translates to CASSPGIGGTNTEAFF.

This clonotype was recorded many times. This rearrangement joins TRBV28 to TRBJ2-2; 9 bases are shared with TRBD1. This CDR3 is built from 16 residues. Germline lookup yields CDR1 MDHEN and CDR2 SYDVKM. The trim removed 3 bases at V and 6 bases at J, leaving 8 bases unmatched. Here the CDR3 reads CASSFKGQGLSGELFF. In DNA, the CDR3 is TGTGCCAGCAGTTTTAAGGGACAGGGACTCTCCGGGGAGCTGTTTTTT.

As regards this clonotype: Possible read error: a much larger clone is one base away. V and J are TRBV6-8 and TRBJ1-1; 7 bases map to TRBD1. Trimming removed 10 bases from V and 0 bases from J; junction bases left unmatched: 20. There are 18 residues in the CDR3. The germline V gene has CDR1 MNHGY and CDR2 SAAAGT. The CDR3 spells CATSYLGQPFSMNTEAFF. The CDR3 DNA reads as TGTGCCACCTCCTACTTGGGACAGCCATTTTCTATGAACACTGAAGCTTTCTTT.

This chain uses TRBV2 with TRBJ1-5; a possible D gene is TRBD1 (5 bases). V lost 6 bases, J lost 4 bases, and 16 bases lay in between. The CDR3 covers 15 residues. Germline CDR1 and CDR2: SNHLY and FYNNEI. The DNA for the CDR3 is TGTGCCAGCAGGGGACGGAGCAAGATTAATCAGCCCCAGCATTTT. The encoded protein is CASRGRSKINQPQHF.

This clonotype was detected a few times. The rearrangement links TRBV6-5 to TRBJ2-2; D unresolved. This CDR3 contains 12 residues. V lost 6 bases, J lost 8 bases, and 10 bases lay in between. The germline V gene encodes CDR1 MNHEY and CDR2 SVGAGI. CDR3 nucleotide sequence: TGTGCCAGCAGGCTAACTTTAGGGGAGCTGTTTTTT. Residues: CASRLTLGELFF.

This clonotype was found many times. J is TRBJ2-7 and V is TRBV7-9, with D perhaps matching TRBD1 (5 bases). The CDR3 contains 13 residues. Trimming shortened V by 8 bases and J by 2 bases, and 13 bases separated the two germline ends. The V gene's germline CDR1 is SEHNR and CDR2 FQNEAQ (reference sequence). Here the CDR3 reads CASRQTSTYEQYF. CDR3 sequence (DNA): TGTGCCAGCCGACAGACCTCCACCTACGAGCAGTACTTC.

This clonotype has more than one count but fewer than ten. The chain employs TRBV6-2 or TRBV6-3 and TRBJ1-4; D remains unclear. V was shortened by 0 bases and J by 0 bases, with 17 bases between the two germline ends. This CDR3 spans 19 amino acids. Germline V lookup: CDR1 MNHEY, CDR2 SVGEGT. CDR3: CASSYSTTEDFPTNEKLFF. In DNA form, the CDR3 reads TGTGCCAGCAGTTACTCCACCACGGAGGACTTTCCAACTAATGAAAAACTGTTTTTT.

At least ten counts were recorded for this clonotype. The V call is TRBV7-2, the J call TRBJ2-1, with 7 nucleotides matching TRBD2. The CDR3 is made up of 15 amino acids. The V and J ends lost 2 bases and 2 bases, in that order; junction bases with no gene match: 3. Germline-derived CDR1 and CDR2 are SGHTA and FQGNSA. CDR3 residues: CASSLLGGAYNEQFF. DNA for the CDR3: TGTGCCAGCAGCTTACTTGGGGGGGCCTACAATGAGCAGTTCTTC.

This clonotype was found many times. V usage is TRBV7-2 and J usage is TRBJ2-1, with TRBD2 as a possible D gene (7 bases). This CDR3 contains 16 residues. Germline V gene lookup returns CDR1 SGHTA and CDR2 FQGNSA. Trimming left V 0 bases short and J 4 bases short, with 13 bases between. Written as DNA, the CDR3 is TGTGCCAGCAGCTTAGCGAGGGGGGGGCCATACAATGAGCAGTTCTTC. This translates into CASSLARGGPYNEQFF.

The chain uses TRBV13 and TRBJ2-7; TRBD1 aligns across 10 bases. After removal of 7 bases from V and 6 bases from J, the junction contained 6 bases not matched to a gene. Germline V gives CDR1 PRHDT, CDR2 FYEKMQ (reference sequence). This CDR3 is built from 13 residues. CDR3 residues: CASTRDRGSEQYF. In nucleotides, the CDR3 is TGTGCCAGCACCCGGGACAGGGGTTCCGAGCAGTACTTC.

This clonotype was found many times. J is TRBJ1-3 and V is TRBV25-1; D is uncertain. The V end was cut by 1 base, the J end by 4 bases, with 11 bases between. Germline values: CDR1 MGHDK, CDR2 SYGVNS. The CDR3 spans 15 residues. In DNA, the CDR3 is TGTGCCAGCAGTGAATCGGGATTTTCAGGAAACACCATATATTTT. It yields the protein CASSESGFSGNTIYF.

This clonotype came up many times. This chain links TRBV12-3 or TRBV12-4 with TRBJ1-5; D is undetermined. The CDR3 spans 14 residues. The V end was cut by 5 bases, the J end by 12 bases, with 20 bases between. The CDR3 coding sequence is TGTGCCAGCAGTCCGCCCGGGGAGAATTCTTTCCAGCATTTT. It yields the protein CASSPPGENSFQHF.

As concerns this clonotype: An end of the junction does not agree with germline; a read error may underlie this. The rearrangement links TRBV25-1 to TRBJ1-1, with D hard to call. CDR1 and CDR2 (germline): MGHDK, SYGVNS. There are 14 residues in the CDR3. As DNA, the CDR3 is TGTGCCAGCGGTGAATGGGGAGCGAACACTGAAGCTTTCTTT. Encoded protein: CASGEWGANTEAFF. The full variable domain, rest sourced from reference TRBV25-1 and TRBJ1-1, is EADIYQTPRYLVIGTGKKITLECSQTMGHDKMYWYQQDPGMELHLIHYSYGVNSTEKGDLSSESTVSRIRTEHFPLTLESARPSHTSQYLCASGEWGANTEAFFGQGTRLTVV.

V usage is TRBV4-1 and J usage is TRBJ1-1; TRBD1 is a possible D gene (5 bases). The germline V gene encodes CDR1 MGHRA and CDR2 YSYEKL. The V gene lost 4 bases and the J gene lost 5 bases, with 14 bases spanning the gap. The CDR3 totals 14 residues. The chain's CDR3 is CASSPPGGGTEAFF. DNA of the CDR3: TGCGCCAGCAGCCCCCCAGGTGGGGGTACTGAAGCTTTCTTT.

DNA for the CDR3: TGCGCCAGCAGTGATCGGCGGGGCGCTAGCACAGATACGCAGTATTTT. Translated, it gives CASSDRRGASTDTQYF. This chain joins TRBV10-2 and TRBJ2-3, with D perhaps matching TRBD2 (6 bases). This CDR3 is 16 amino acids long. The germline V gene has CDR1 WSHSY and CDR2 SAAADI. Trimming removed 3 bases at V and 0 bases at J, with 13 bases between.

This clonotype was counted a few times. The V call is TRBV27, the J call TRBJ1-3, with D perhaps TRBD1 (5 bases). CDR1 and CDR2 from the germline V gene are MNHEY and SMNVEV (reference sequence). V dropped 5 bases and J dropped 1 base, with 12 bases sitting between them. CDR3 length: 15 residues. For the CDR3, the DNA is TGTGCCAGCAGTCCAGTGGGACCATCTGGAAACACCATATATTTT. Encoded protein: CASSPVGPSGNTIYF.

This clonotype was counted at least ten times. The chain links TRBV7-2 to TRBJ2-7, with D perhaps given as TRBD1 or TRBD2 (5 bases each). Germline lookup yields CDR1 SGHTA and CDR2 FQGNSA. This CDR3 has 15 residues. V dropped 4 bases and J dropped 4 bases, with 17 bases sitting between them. CDR3 sequence: CASSSLVGGLYEQYF. Here the CDR3 DNA reads TGTGCCAGCAGCTCCCTTGTTGGGGGATTGTACGAGCAGTACTTC.

This clonotype showed up just a few times. The chain carries TRBV9 and TRBJ1-1; D unresolved. Per germline, CDR1 SGDLS and CDR2 YYNGEE. V shed 0 bases and J shed 1 base, with 10 bases lying between them. The CDR3 has 15 residues. The CDR3 is CASSVAQDPNTEAFF. In nucleotides, the CDR3 is TGTGCCAGCAGCGTAGCTCAGGACCCGAACACTGAAGCTTTCTTT.

The chain joins TRBV19 to TRBJ2-7; D is ambiguous. V lost 0 bases to trimming and J lost 2 bases, with 14 bases between them. This CDR3 is 16 amino acids long. CDR1 LNHDA and CDR2 SQIVND come from the germline V gene (reference sequence). This CDR3 reads CASSIEAGDYTYEQYF. The CDR3 DNA is TGTGCCAGTAGTATAGAGGCTGGGGATTATACCTACGAGCAGTACTTC.

This clonotype was detected many times. The CDR3 bases are TGTGCCAGCAGACTCCCAGGGAACTACGAGCAGTACTTC. Residues: CASRLPGNYEQYF. The chain is built from TRBV28 and TRBJ2-7, with D possibly matching TRBD1 (5 bases). With 6 bases removed from V and 3 bases from J, the gap between germline ends came to 12 bases. Germline loops: CDR1 MDHEN, CDR2 SYDVKM. This CDR3 is 13 amino acids long.

This clonotype was seen a few times. This chain links TRBV5-6 with TRBJ1-1; 7 bases match TRBD1. The CDR3 totals 13 residues. Per the germline V gene, CDR1 is SGHDT and CDR2 is YYEEEE. Germline trimming cut 6 bases from V and 12 bases from J; bases unmatched to any gene: 14. DNA of the CDR3: TGTGCCAGCAACAAATTGGCAGGGGGGGACCCTTTCTTT. Protein: CASNKLAGGDPFF.